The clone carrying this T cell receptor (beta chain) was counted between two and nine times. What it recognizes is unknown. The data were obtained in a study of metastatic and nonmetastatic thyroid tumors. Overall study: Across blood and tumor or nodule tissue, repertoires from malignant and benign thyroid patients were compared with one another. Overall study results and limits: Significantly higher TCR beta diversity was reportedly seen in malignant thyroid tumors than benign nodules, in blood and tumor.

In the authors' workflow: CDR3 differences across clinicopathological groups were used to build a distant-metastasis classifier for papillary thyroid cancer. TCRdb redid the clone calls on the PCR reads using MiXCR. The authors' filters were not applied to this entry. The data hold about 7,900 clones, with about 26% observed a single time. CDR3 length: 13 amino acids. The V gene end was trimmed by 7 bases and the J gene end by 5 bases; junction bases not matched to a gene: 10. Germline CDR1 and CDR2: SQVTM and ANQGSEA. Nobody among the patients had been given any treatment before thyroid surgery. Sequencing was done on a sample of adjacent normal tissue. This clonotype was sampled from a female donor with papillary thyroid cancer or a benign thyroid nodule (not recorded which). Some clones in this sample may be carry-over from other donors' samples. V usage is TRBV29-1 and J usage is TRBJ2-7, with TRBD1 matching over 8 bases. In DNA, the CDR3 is TGCAGCGCCGCATTAGGACAGGGCAACGAGCAGTACTTC. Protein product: CSAALGQGNEQYF.